Presented here are 23 T cell receptor beta chains from one specimen sequenced in a study of metastatic and nonmetastatic thyroid tumors (dated by TCRdb to 2019 to 2021). None of the patients had been given any treatment before thyroid surgery. Library preparation employed PCR. The sample was run on an Illumina HiSeq 4000. The public reads were reanalyzed by TCRdb: fastp trimming at Q25, MiXCR alignment, in-frame beta chains only. This sample holds thousands of clones; roughly two fifths were observed only once. 20% to 25% of the sample is in the top ten clones. The sequencing sample was made of tumor tissue. The receptors stem from a female donor with papillary thyroid cancer or a benign thyroid nodule (not recorded which). Some clones in this sample may be carry-over from other donors' samples.

The CDR3 reads CASSLTAGVGEKDYNEQFF. The CDR3 coding sequence is TGTGCCAGCAGCTTAACTGCTGGGGTTGGGGAGAAGGACTACAATGAGCAGTTCTTC. The V and J genes are TRBV13 and TRBJ2-1; perhaps TRBD2 as D (5 bases). The CDR3 has 19 residues. The V gene's germline CDR1 is PRHDT and CDR2 FYEKMQ (reference sequence). Trimming left V 2 bases short and J 3 bases short, with 23 bases between.

The chain links TRBV20-1 to TRBJ1-1, with 9 nucleotides matching TRBD1. Germline trimming cut 5 bases from V and 6 bases from J; bases unmatched to any gene: 10. Per the germline V gene, CDR1 is DFQATT and CDR2 is SNEGSKA (reference sequence). The CDR3 totals 14 residues. Here the CDR3 reads CSAGAGTGRSEAFF. As DNA, the CDR3 is TGCAGTGCTGGAGCCGGGACAGGGAGATCTGAAGCTTTCTTT.

CDR3 in DNA: TGTGCCTACGACCGGGACAGTGGGTCACCCCTCCACTTT. Its protein product is CAYDRDSGSPLHF. The chain combines TRBV30 with TRBJ1-6; 7 bases match TRBD1. This CDR3 is 13 amino acids long. V lost 7 bases and J lost 10; bases outside the gene matches: 10. Germline V lookup: CDR1 GTSNPN, CDR2 SVGIG (reference sequence).

This clone was picked up a small number of times. This rearrangement joins TRBV24-1 to TRBJ2-2; 9 nucleotides agree with TRBD2. This CDR3 is 14 amino acids long. The junction had 1 base not matched to a gene; V was cut back by 3 bases and J by 6 bases. The V gene's germline CDR1 is KGHDR and CDR2 SFDVKD. CDR3 amino acids: CATSDEREAGELFF. CDR3 nucleotides: TGTGCCACCAGTGATGAGCGGGAGGCCGGGGAGCTGTTTTTT.

Relative to its sample, this clone is medium-sized. The V call is TRBV7-2, the J call TRBJ2-5, with D perhaps TRBD2 (5 bases). Per germline, CDR1 SGHTA and CDR2 FQGNSA. The CDR3 is 15 amino acids. V was clipped by 1 base and J by 0 bases, with 9 bases between them. The DNA of the CDR3 is TGTGCCAGCAGCTTAGTTGCAGCGGACCAAGAGACCCAGTACTTC. Protein: CASSLVAADQETQYF.

This clone came up a few times. The gene calls are TRBV19 and TRBJ2-7; D unclear. V lost 0 bases and J 0 bases, leaving 3 bases between the germline ends. The CDR3 is 13 residues long. Per germline, CDR1 LNHDA and CDR2 SQIVND (reference sequence). This chain's CDR3 is CASSIDRSYEQYF. The CDR3 DNA is TGTGCCAGTAGTATAGACCGCTCCTACGAGCAGTACTTC.

The V gene is TRBV20-1, the J gene TRBJ2-1, with TRBD2 matching 12 bases. CDR1 is DFQATT and CDR2 is SNEGSKA in the germline V gene (reference sequence). This CDR3 comprises 14 residues. Trimming cost V 3 bases and J 9 bases; bases outside gene matches: 6. The CDR3 DNA is TGCAGTGCTAGTTCCCCGGGACTAGCGGGTGAGCAGTTCTTC. Protein product: CSASSPGLAGEQFF.

This clone was seen only a few times. The chain employs TRBV6-4 and TRBJ1-3, with D uncertain. CDR1 and CDR2 from the germline V gene are MRHNA and SNTAGT. The CDR3 runs to 17 residues. V lost 3 bases, J lost 0 bases, and 15 bases lay in between. The CDR3 sequence: CASSEAWTASSGNTIYF. CDR3 bases: TGTGCCAGCAGTGAAGCCTGGACGGCGAGCTCTGGAAACACCATATATTTT.

The V and J genes are TRBV30 and TRBJ2-2; possible D gene TRBD2, 6 bases. The V end lost 0 bases, the J end lost 5 bases, and 7 bases lay between the germline ends. CDR3 length: 13 residues. Per the germline V gene, CDR1 is GTSNPN and CDR2 is SVGIG (reference sequence). For the CDR3, the DNA is TGTGCCTGGAGTGTAGGAGGGACCGGGGAGCTGTTTTTT. This codes for CAWSVGGTGELFF.

This chain connects TRBV20-1 to TRBJ2-7, with 7 bases that match TRBD2. CDR1 DFQATT and CDR2 SNEGSKA come from the germline V gene (reference sequence). V was pared by 5 bases and J by 6 bases, with 16 bases of the junction left unmatched. This CDR3 comprises 15 residues. CDR3 sequence reads: CSADSGRGGSPEQYF. The CDR3 bases are TGCAGTGCTGATTCGGGTAGGGGAGGGTCCCCCGAGCAGTACTTC.

The V gene is TRBV5-1, the J gene TRBJ2-7; no firm D call. V was cut by 4 bases and J by 0 bases, with 8 bases left in between. Per the germline V gene, CDR1 is SGHRS and CDR2 is YFSETQ. The CDR3 contains 13 residues. In DNA form, the CDR3 reads TGCGCCAGCAGCGAGGTATCCTCCTACGAGCAGTACTTC. This sequence encodes CASSEVSSYEQYF.

The table lists this clone with a few counts. The CDR3 sequence is CASRQGNYEQYF. In nucleotides, the CDR3 is TGTGCCAGCAGACAGGGCAACTACGAGCAGTACTTC. V and J are TRBV27 and TRBJ2-7, with D possibly being TRBD1 (6 bases). CDR1 and CDR2 from the germline V gene are MNHEY and SMNVEV (reference sequence). Trimming took 6 bases from V and 3 from J, leaving 9 bases between them. The CDR3 is made up of 12 amino acids.

Relative to its sample, this clone is medium-sized. J is TRBJ1-2 and V is TRBV5-5; D might be TRBD1 (6 bases). V lost 0 bases and J 2 bases, leaving 11 bases between the germline ends. There are 15 residues in the CDR3. The germline gives CDR1 SGHKS, CDR2 YYEKEE (reference sequence). Here the CDR3 DNA reads TGTGCCAGCAGCTTGGCTCGGGGGGCAAACTATGGCTACACCTTC. Encoded protein: CASSLARGANYGYTF.

V gene TRBV5-1 combines with J gene TRBJ2-2; TRBD2 matches at 12 bases. The CDR3 loop spans 18 amino acids. The V gene end was trimmed by 0 bases and the J gene end by 5 bases; junction bases not matched to a gene: 8. Germline CDR1 reads SGHRS; CDR2 reads YFSETQ. DNA for the CDR3: TGCGCCAGCAGCTTGGGACTTGTGACTAGCGGGAGTACCGGGGAGCTGTTTTTT. This sequence encodes CASSLGLVTSGSTGELFF.

This clone is categorized as large. The chain links TRBV6-1 to TRBJ2-7; D is perhaps TRBD1 (6 bases). CDR1 and CDR2 from the germline V gene are MNHNS and SASEGT. Trimming cost V 2 bases and J 2 bases, with 16 bases left between them. The CDR3 totals 16 residues. DNA for the CDR3: TGTGCCAGCAGTGAACTGGACAGCTTAACCACCTACGAGCAGTACTTC. It codes for CASSELDSLTTYEQYF.

This clone has only a few counts. The chain uses TRBV18 and TRBJ2-2; D could derive from TRBD1 or TRBD2 (5 bases each). The CDR3 runs 12 residues. CDR1 is KGHSH, CDR2 LQKENI, per germline. V lost 3 bases and J 6 bases, leaving 5 bases between the germline ends. The CDR3 nucleotides are TGTGCCAGCTCACCGGGACCCGGGGAGCTGTTTTTT. Amino acid sequence: CASSPGPGELFF.

The rearrangement uses TRBV6-1 and TRBJ2-3, with D possibly being TRBD2 (6 bases). Germline lookup yields CDR1 MNHNS and CDR2 SASEGT. This CDR3 has 15 residues. V shed 9 bases and J shed 2 bases, with 18 bases lying between them. This CDR3 reads CASGLNGEPTDTQYF. The CDR3 nucleotides are TGTGCCAGTGGACTAAATGGGGAGCCCACAGATACGCAGTATTTT.

The rearrangement joins TRBV30 to TRBJ2-5, with D perhaps TRBD1 or TRBD2 (5 bases each). This CDR3 contains 14 residues. Germline V CDR1 and CDR2: GTSNPN, SVGIG (reference sequence). V was shortened by 5 bases and J by 3 bases, with 16 bases between the two germline ends. CDR3 nucleotide sequence: TGTGCCTGGGCAAAGGGACGTCAGAAAGAGACCCAGTACTTC. Its translation: CAWAKGRQKETQYF.

This clone has just a few counts. The chain uses TRBV11-2 and TRBJ2-1, with D possibly matching TRBD2 (6 bases). Germline lookup yields CDR1 SGHAT and CDR2 FQNNGV. V was clipped by 1 base and J by 8 bases, with 18 bases between them. The length of the CDR3 is 16 residues. The CDR3 bases are TGTGCCAGCAGCTTAGTGGCGGGGTGGGGTGTAGATGAGCAGTTCTTC. This gives the protein CASSLVAGWGVDEQFF.

In this sample, this clone turned up a few times. The chain links TRBV6-1 to TRBJ1-3; 7 bases agree with TRBD1. The CDR3 covers 16 residues. V was clipped by 3 bases and J by 0 bases; unmatched bases: 5. Germline-derived CDR1 and CDR2 are MNHNS and SASEGT. CDR3 sequence reads: CASSDPGGDSGNTIYF. The CDR3 DNA is TGTGCCAGCAGTGACCCAGGGGGAGACTCTGGAAACACCATATATTTT.

This clone was picked up a small number of times. The chain carries TRBV6-1 and TRBJ1-1, with 7 bases fitting TRBD1. Germline V CDR1 and CDR2: MNHNS, SASEGT. This CDR3 is built from 13 residues. The trim removed 6 bases at V and 7 bases at J, leaving 8 bases unmatched. The CDR3 region has the DNA TGTGCCAGCAGATCCAGGGGGTACAATGAAGCTTTCTTT. Protein product: CASRSRGYNEAFF.

The sample holds many counts of this clone. The rearrangement joins TRBV5-6 to TRBJ2-7; D remains ambiguous. Germline V CDR1 and CDR2: SGHDT, YYEEEE. The CDR3 is 13 residues long. V was cut by 2 bases and J by 0 bases, with 6 bases left in between. The CDR3 coding sequence is TGTGCCAGCAGCTTTTACAACTCCTACGAGCAGTACTTC. Protein sequence: CASSFYNSYEQYF.

Regarding this clone: At one end, the junction sequence differs from germline, possibly due to a read error. This chain links TRBV5-6 with TRBJ2-7; no reliable D call. The CDR3 sequence is 11 residues long. Germline loops: CDR1 SGHDT, CDR2 YYEEEE. CDR3 nucleotides: TGTGCCAGCAGCTTTGAGTACCAGCATTACTTC. The encoded protein is CASSFEYQHYF.